The 21 T cell receptor beta chains below come from one sample, sequenced in a study of T cell responses to AZD1222 COVID-19 vaccine. Libraries were prepared by immunoSEQ multiplex PCR; TCRdb keeps only in-frame clonotypes and omits some of them. This sample has approximately 180,000 clones, with about 92% found just once. The material sequenced was peripheral blood, taken 28 days after the second dose of the MenACWY control vaccine. Receptors originate from an adult who received the MenACWY meningococcal vaccine as a control.

The rearrangement joins TRBV28 to TRBJ1-6, with 7 nucleotides matching TRBD1. This CDR3 has 14 amino acids. Germline values: CDR1 MDHEN, CDR2 SYDVKM. V lost 5 bases, J lost 11 bases, and 9 bases stayed unmatched. CDR3 protein: CASSPTGAVAPLHF. CDR3 DNA sequence: TGTGCCAGCAGTCCCACAGGGGCGGTTGCACCCCTCCACTTT. Drawing the rest from reference TRBV28 and TRBJ1-6, the complete variable domain is DVKVTQSSRYLVKRTGEKVFLECVQDMDHENMFWYRQDPGLGLRLIYFSYDVKMKEKGDIPEGYSVSREKKERFSLILESASTNQTSMYLCASSPTGAVAPLHFGNGTRLTVT.

This clone was counted once. The J gene is TRBJ2-7, the V gene TRBV5-1; D unclear. CDR1 and CDR2 from the germline V gene are SGHRS and YFSETQ. V lost 1 base to trimming and J lost 0 bases, with 14 bases between them. CDR3 length: 16 amino acids. The CDR3 DNA reads as TGCGCCAGCAGCTTGTTAGGCAGGACGGACTCCTACGAGCAGTACTTC. Translation gives CASSLLGRTDSYEQYF.

The genes are TRBV6-2 or TRBV6-3 and TRBJ2-5, with D possibly being TRBD1 (5 bases). CDR1 is MNHEY, CDR2 SVGEGT, per germline. The length of the CDR3 is 17 residues. V shed 2 bases and J shed 1 base, with 17 bases lying between them. This chain's CDR3 is CASSYGAGRLTQETQYF. DNA for the CDR3: TGTGCCAGCAGTTACGGCGCAGGGCGTCTCACCCAAGAGACCCAGTACTTC.

The rearrangement joins TRBV5-1 to TRBJ2-7; a possible D gene is TRBD1 (6 bases). In germline, CDR1 is SGHRS, CDR2 YFSETQ. This CDR3 is 15 amino acids long. V shed 0 bases and J shed 4 bases, with 14 bases lying between them. The CDR3 loop is CASSLEFGQTYEQYF. CDR3 sequence (DNA): TGCGCCAGCAGCTTGGAATTCGGACAGACTTACGAGCAGTACTTC. Filled out from reference TRBV5-1 and TRBJ2-7, the complete variable domain reads KAGVTQTPRYLIKTRGQQVTLSCSPISGHRSVSWYQQTPGQGLQFLFEYFSETQRNKGNFPGRFSGRQFSNSRSEMNVSTLELGDSALYLCASSLEFGQTYEQYFGPGTRLTVT.

The rearrangement links TRBV11-3 to TRBJ1-1, with D tentatively TRBD1 (5 bases). This CDR3 contains 13 residues. CDR1 and CDR2 (germline): SGHNT, YENEEA. V dropped 5 bases and J dropped 7 bases, with 14 bases sitting between them. For the CDR3, the DNA is TGTGCCAGCAGCACCAGGGCGGCGGTTGAAGCTTTCTTT. Translated: CASSTRAAVEAFF.

This rearrangement joins TRBV6-5 to TRBJ2-7; TRBD1 might be the D (6 bases). This CDR3 spans 14 amino acids. Trimming pared 6 bases from V and 2 bases from J, leaving 14 bases between. Germline V gene sequence: CDR1 MNHEY, CDR2 SVGAGI. CDR3 sequence (DNA): TGTGCCAGCAGCTCCGGGACACACCCCTACGAGCAGTACTTC. It codes for CASSSGTHPYEQYF.

The V and J genes are TRBV7-2 and TRBJ1-5, with unresolved D. The CDR3 sequence is 13 residues long. V was trimmed by 5 bases and J by 1 base, leaving 6 bases between them. Germline loops: CDR1 SGHTA, CDR2 FQGNSA. The CDR3 here is CASSQQSNQPQHF. CDR3 in DNA: TGTGCCAGCAGCCAACAGAGCAATCAGCCCCAGCATTTT.

The chain joins TRBV5-4 to TRBJ1-3; D remains unclear. The CDR3 extends over 12 amino acids. Trimming stripped 0 bases from V and 3 bases from J, with 1 base between. The V gene's germline CDR1 is SGHNT and CDR2 YYREEE (reference sequence). This CDR3 reads CASSLDGNTIYF. DNA of the CDR3: TGTGCCAGCAGCTTGGATGGAAACACCATATATTTT.

This rearrangement joins TRBV5-1 to TRBJ2-1; 10 nucleotides line up with TRBD2. The CDR3 has 15 residues. Germline V gene sequence: CDR1 SGHRS, CDR2 YFSETQ. V shed 4 bases and J 5 bases; nucleotides not matched to a gene: 6. CDR3 region: CASSRTLAGDNEQFF. CDR3 coding DNA: TGCGCCAGCAGCCGTACGCTAGCGGGAGACAATGAGCAGTTCTTC.

The chain is built from TRBV5-1 and TRBJ2-3, with D perhaps assigned TRBD1 or TRBD2 (5 bases each). This CDR3 comprises 16 residues. The ends were cut back, 4 bases at V and 2 bases at J, with 17 bases in the middle. Looked up from germline, CDR1 is SGHRS and CDR2 is YFSETQ. The CDR3, as DNA: TGCGCCAGCAGCGACGCCGGGACCCTGACCACAGATACGCAGTATTTT. Translating gives CASSDAGTLTTDTQYF.

This sequence joins TRBV7-2 and TRBJ1-3, with D perhaps matching TRBD1 (5 bases). Per the germline V gene, CDR1 is SGHTA and CDR2 is FQGNSA. The CDR3 is made up of 14 amino acids. Trimming cost V 5 bases and J 0 bases, with 8 bases left between them. This CDR3 is CASSPGLSGNTIYF. The CDR3 nucleotides are TGTGCCAGCAGCCCGGGACTCTCTGGAAACACCATATATTTT.

V and J are TRBV5-4 and TRBJ2-7; 9 bases line up with TRBD1. Germline-derived CDR1 and CDR2 are SGHNT and YYREEE (reference sequence). The CDR3 totals 17 residues. The V segment lost 5 bases and the J segment 1 base; nucleotides outside the gene matches: 13. The CDR3 region is CASSYDTPGTGSYEQYF. In DNA, the CDR3 is TGTGCCAGCAGTTACGATACCCCCGGGACAGGGTCCTACGAGCAGTACTTC.

The chain joins TRBV19 to TRBJ2-7; D is undetermined. The V gene's germline CDR1 is LNHDA and CDR2 SQIVND (reference sequence). The CDR3 has 15 amino acids. V dropped 5 bases and J dropped 3 bases, with 17 bases sitting between them. CDR3 loop: CASSVRVSAGYEQYF. The CDR3 DNA sequence: TGTGCCAGTAGTGTTCGAGTTTCCGCCGGCTACGAGCAGTACTTC.

V is TRBV21-1 and J is TRBJ2-7; TRBD1, as called in the table, went unchecked against the DNA. TRBV21-1 is labeled a pseudogene. There are 13 residues in the CDR3. The CDR3 coding sequence is TGTGCCAGCAAGACACAAGACCCCTACGAGCAGTACTTC. It specifies CASKTQDPYEQYF.

The chain has TRBV19 and TRBJ2-7; weak D call: TRBD2 (6 bases). CDR1 is LNHDA, CDR2 SQIVND, per germline (reference sequence). The CDR3 sequence is 13 residues long. V lost 4 bases, J lost 6 bases, and 13 bases lay in between. The chain's CDR3 is CASSTWGGTEQYF. CDR3 nucleotides: TGTGCCAGTAGTACCTGGGGAGGCACCGAGCAGTACTTC. The entire variable domain, with the rest obtained from reference TRBV19 and TRBJ2-7, is as follows: DGGITQSPKYLFRKEGQNVTLSCEQNLNHDAMYWYRQDPGQGLRLIYYSQIVNDFQKGDIAEGYSVSREKKESFPLTVTSAQKNPTAFYLCASSTWGGTEQYFGPGTRLTVT.

V and J are TRBV29-1 and TRBJ1-3, with D possibly being TRBD1 (5 bases). CDR3 size: 12 residues. Germline V gives CDR1 SQVTM, CDR2 ANQGSEA. Trimming left V 3 bases short and J 3 bases short, with 6 bases between. CDR3 sequence (DNA): TGCAGCGTTGATAGGGGTGGAAACACCATATATTTT. Amino acid sequence: CSVDRGGNTIYF.

The chain is built from TRBV4-2 and TRBJ2-1; TRBD2 might be the D (5 bases). V was clipped by 2 bases and J by 0 bases, with 17 bases between them. The CDR3 loop spans 18 amino acids. CDR1 and CDR2 (germline): LGHNA, YNFKEQ. CDR3 sequence: CASSQSLYGNSSYNEQFF. CDR3 sequence (DNA): TGTGCCAGCAGCCAATCCCTCTACGGGAATAGCTCCTACAATGAGCAGTTCTTC.

CDR3 sequence reads: CASREWDTEAFF. The CDR3, as DNA: TGTGCCAGTAGGGAGTGGGACACTGAAGCTTTCTTT. The chain links TRBV19 to TRBJ1-1; D remains ambiguous. The CDR3 loop spans 12 amino acids. The V and J ends lost 6 bases and 3 bases respectively, with 8 bases between them. Germline V lookup: CDR1 LNHDA, CDR2 SQIVND (reference sequence). Full variable domain (missing parts from reference TRBV19 and TRBJ1-1): DGGITQSPKYLFRKEGQNVTLSCEQNLNHDAMYWYRQDPGQGLRLIYYSQIVNDFQKGDIAEGYSVSREKKESFPLTVTSAQKNPTAFYLCASREWDTEAFFGQGTRLTVV.

A single count supports this clone. This sequence joins TRBV5-1 and TRBJ1-2; 7 bases are shared with TRBD1. The germline CDR1 and CDR2 sequences are SGHRS and YFSETQ. The CDR3 spans 18 residues. V trimming: 0 bases; J trimming: 2 bases; junction bases outside the gene matches: 13. CDR3 sequence reads: CASSLAGVRGLRNYGYTF. CDR3 coding DNA: TGCGCCAGCAGCTTGGCCGGTGTGAGGGGGCTAAGGAACTATGGCTACACCTTC.

Comment on this clone: This specimen includes other DNA sequences encoding the same CDR3. J is TRBJ1-1 and V is TRBV27; D is uncertain. CDR1 is MNHEY and CDR2 is SMNVEV in the germline V gene (reference sequence). The length of the CDR3 is 14 residues. Trimming stripped 2 bases from V and 0 bases from J, with 7 bases between. The CDR3 loop is CASSLGQMNTEAFF. The CDR3 DNA reads as TGTGCCAGCAGTTTAGGCCAGATGAACACTGAAGCTTTCTTT.

The rearrangement uses TRBV18 and TRBJ1-5; D is ambiguous. This CDR3 region has 14 residues. Germline lookup yields CDR1 KGHSH and CDR2 LQKENI. The V and J ends lost 3 bases and 0 bases respectively, with 6 bases between them. This CDR3 reads CASSPLPSNQPQHF. CDR3 nucleotide sequence: TGTGCCAGCTCACCTCTCCCTAGCAATCAGCCCCAGCATTTT.